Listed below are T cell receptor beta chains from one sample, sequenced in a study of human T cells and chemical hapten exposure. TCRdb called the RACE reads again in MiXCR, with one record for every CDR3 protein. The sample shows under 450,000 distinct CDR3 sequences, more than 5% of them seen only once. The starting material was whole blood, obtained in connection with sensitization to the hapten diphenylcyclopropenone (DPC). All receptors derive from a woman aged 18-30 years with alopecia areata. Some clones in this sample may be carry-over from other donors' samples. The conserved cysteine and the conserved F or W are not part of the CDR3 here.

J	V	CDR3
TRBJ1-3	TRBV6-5	ASSYSHRVTGNTIY
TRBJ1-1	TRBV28	ASSPPLETEAF
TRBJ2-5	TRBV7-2	ASSLKASRETQY
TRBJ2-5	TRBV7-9	ASSPLAGGLQETQY
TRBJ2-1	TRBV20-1	SARPRGSSYNEQF
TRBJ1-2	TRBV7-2	ASTTSGGRNGYGYT
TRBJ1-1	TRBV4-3	ASSQERGPDRAPEAF
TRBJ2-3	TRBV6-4	ASSGTSGTSDTQY
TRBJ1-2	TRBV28	ASTLSGTGPGYT
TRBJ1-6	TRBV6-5	ASSYSDRENSPLH
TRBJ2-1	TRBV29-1	SVDLRGSGFPYNEQF
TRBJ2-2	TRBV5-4	ASSPLQTNTGELF
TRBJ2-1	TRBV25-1	ASSEWGDNEQF
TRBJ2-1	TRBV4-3	ASSPWRETGNYNEQF
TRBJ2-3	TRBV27	ASSFSAGFTDTQY
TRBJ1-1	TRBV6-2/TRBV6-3	ASSSGQGVWTEAF
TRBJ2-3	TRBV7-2	ASSSGTSGGPDTQY
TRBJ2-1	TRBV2	ASSERDSRSYNEQF
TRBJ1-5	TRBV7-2	ASSSGQGAHQPQH
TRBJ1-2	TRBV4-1	ASSPWRWTGYDDGYT
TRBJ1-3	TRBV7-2	ASSSGQGPGNTIY
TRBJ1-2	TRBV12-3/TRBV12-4	ASSLTIGGTGYT
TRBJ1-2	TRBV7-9	ASSLAPESYGYT
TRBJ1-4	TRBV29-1	SVSYGATNEKLF
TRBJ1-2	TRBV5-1	ASSPTPASVDLGYT
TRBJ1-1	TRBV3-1	ASSQMGNTEAF
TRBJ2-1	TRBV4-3	ASSLTGTWENEQF
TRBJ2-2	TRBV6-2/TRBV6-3	ASSPGSAGTGELF
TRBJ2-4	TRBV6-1	ASSEEGSGGKNIQY
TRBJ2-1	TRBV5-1	ASSQTPGTSYNEQF
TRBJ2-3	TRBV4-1	ASSQDSGSAADTQY
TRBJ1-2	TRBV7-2	ASSPRLDYGYT
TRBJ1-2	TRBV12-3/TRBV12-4	ASSLAVRAYGYT
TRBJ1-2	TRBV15	ATSRDEGGPSSGYT
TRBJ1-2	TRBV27	ASSLVYHRGSYGYT